The sequence of this TCR beta chain was determined in a study of cytomegalovirus exposure and HLA in healthy donors. Study-wide context: The approximately 110 validation repertoires used a platform that matched the one used for the approximately 670 first-cohort repertoires, as a later analysis reported. Study findings and constraints: Altogether, some 170 TCR beta chains were recorded as cytomegalovirus-associated. In the roughly 120 validation repertoires, a later analysis found that first-cohort TCR clusters tended to co-occur.

In regard to this clone: Its matching antigen is unknown.

Method: immunoSEQ multiplex PCR; TCRdb's copy keeps in-frame clones and lacks some. Here the sample spans some 69,000 clones, roughly 95% being singletons. The source material was PBMCs. The source of this sequence is a young man in good health and CMV-seronegative.

The CDR3: CASSLGQVNGYTF. CDR3 nucleotides: TGTGCCAGCAGCTTGGGGCAGGTAAACGGCTACACCTTC. The chain has TRBV7-8 and TRBJ1-2; maybe TRBD1 (5 bases). V was cut by 3 bases and J by 8 bases, with 13 bases left in between. Germline V CDR1 and CDR2: SGHVS, FQNEAQ. The CDR3 contains 13 residues.